This is a list of T cell receptor beta chains from one sample in a study of cytomegalovirus exposure and HLA in healthy donors. The method was immunoSEQ multiplex PCR; TCRdb's version includes in-frame clones alone and lacks a portion of them. Its listing shows roughly 200,000 clones. Specimen: PBMCs. All receptors derive from a man aged 25-45 years in good health and CMV-seronegative. Each CDR3 is given with its conserved first and last residue. Each record gives: J gene, V gene, D gene, CDR3 protein, CDR3 DNA. D genes are given only for firm matches.

J: TRBJ1-4
V: TRBV10-3
D: TRBD1
CDR3: CAISGVRGANEKLFF
DNA: TGTGCCATCAGTGGGGTCAGGGGGGCAAATGAAAAACTGTTTTTT

J: TRBJ1-5
V: TRBV28
D: TRBD1
CDR3: CASGRGTGYWLQHF
DNA: TGTGCCAGCGGGCGGGGGACAGGGTATTGGCTCCAGCATTTT

J: TRBJ1-4
V: TRBV11-2
D: -
CDR3: CASSPAWGVKLFF
DNA: TGTGCCAGCAGCCCAGCGTGGGGGGTTAAACTGTTTTTT

J: TRBJ1-1
V: TRBV6-6
D: -
CDR3: CASSPRGDTEAFF
DNA: TGTGCCAGCAGTCCCCGGGGGGACACTGAAGCTTTCTTT

J: TRBJ1-2
V: TRBV7-6
D: TRBD1
CDR3: CASSIRQDRVGGYTF
DNA: TGTGCCAGCAGCATTAGACAGGACAGGGTTGGCGGCTACACCTTC

J: TRBJ1-5
V: TRBV5-5
D: TRBD1
CDR3: CASSLLQGKPQHF
DNA: TGTGCCAGCAGCCTACTACAGGGGAAGCCCCAGCATTTT

J: TRBJ2-3
V: TRBV7-3
D: -
CDR3: CASSLLGGNTDTQYF
DNA: TGTGCCAGCAGCTTATTGGGCGGGAACACAGATACGCAGTATTTT

J: TRBJ2-7
V: TRBV5-6
D: -
CDR3: CASSWGQVSSYEQYF
DNA: TGTGCCAGCAGCTGGGGCCAGGTGAGCTCCTACGAGCAGTACTTC

J: TRBJ1-1
V: TRBV5-1
D: TRBD1
CDR3: CASSATDRGGTEAFF
DNA: TGCGCCAGCAGCGCCACCGACAGGGGAGGTACTGAAGCTTTCTTT

J: TRBJ1-1
V: TRBV28
D: -
CDR3: CASSVWTEAFF
DNA: TGTGCCAGCTCGGTCTGGACTGAAGCTTTCTTT

J: TRBJ2-1
V: TRBV7-9
D: TRBD2
CDR3: CASSHHGGSQRGIYEQFF
DNA: TGTGCCAGCAGCCACCATGGGGGGTCACAGCGGGGGATATATGAGCAGTTCTTC

J: TRBJ2-6
V: TRBV18
D: TRBD2
CDR3: CASSAGGSGANVLTF
DNA: TGTGCCAGCTCCGCGGGGGGGTCTGGGGCCAACGTCCTGACTTTC

J: TRBJ2-7
V: TRBV10-3
D: -
CDR3: CATREPSSYEQYF
DNA: TGTGCCACCCGGGAACCGAGCTCCTACGAGCAGTACTTC

J: TRBJ1-2
V: TRBV27
D: TRBD1
CDR3: CASSGLTGGASYSNYGYTF
DNA: TGTGCCAGCAGTGGTCTCACAGGGGGCGCTTCTTACTCTAACTATGGCTACACCTTC

J: TRBJ1-2
V: TRBV5-4
D: TRBD1
CDR3: CASSFFDRDYGYTF
DNA: TGTGCCAGCAGCTTCTTCGACAGGGACTATGGCTACACCTTC

J: TRBJ1-5
V: TRBV10-1
D: TRBD1
CDR3: CASRPEKDRGSNQPQHF
DNA: TGCGCCAGCAGGCCCGAAAAGGACAGGGGGAGCAATCAGCCCCAGCATTTT

J: TRBJ1-2
V: TRBV6-5
D: -
CDR3: CASSYTGIRGYTF
DNA: TGTGCCAGCAGTTACACAGGGATTAGGGGCTACACCTTC

J: TRBJ1-1
V: TRBV27
D: -
CDR3: CASSFGQMNTEAFF
DNA: TGTGCCAGCAGTTTTGGACAGATGAACACTGAAGCTTTCTTT

J: TRBJ2-3
V: TRBV19
D: TRBD2
CDR3: CASSFRTSGLLSGEDTQYF
DNA: TGTGCCAGTAGTTTTCGGACTAGCGGGCTACTGTCTGGAGAAGATACGCAGTATTTT

J: TRBJ1-2
V: TRBV6-1
D: -
CDR3: CASKRQSFGYTF
DNA: TGTGCCAGCAAGCGGCAGAGTTTTGGCTACACCTTC

J: TRBJ2-5
V: TRBV5-1
D: -
CDR3: CASTSLPGQQETQYF
DNA: TGCGCCAGCACCTCGTTGCCGGGACAACAAGAGACCCAGTACTTC

J: TRBJ2-1
V: TRBV9
D: -
CDR3: CASSPHLGLEDPFF
DNA: TGTGCCAGCAGCCCCCATCTGGGGCTAGAAGATCCGTTCTTC